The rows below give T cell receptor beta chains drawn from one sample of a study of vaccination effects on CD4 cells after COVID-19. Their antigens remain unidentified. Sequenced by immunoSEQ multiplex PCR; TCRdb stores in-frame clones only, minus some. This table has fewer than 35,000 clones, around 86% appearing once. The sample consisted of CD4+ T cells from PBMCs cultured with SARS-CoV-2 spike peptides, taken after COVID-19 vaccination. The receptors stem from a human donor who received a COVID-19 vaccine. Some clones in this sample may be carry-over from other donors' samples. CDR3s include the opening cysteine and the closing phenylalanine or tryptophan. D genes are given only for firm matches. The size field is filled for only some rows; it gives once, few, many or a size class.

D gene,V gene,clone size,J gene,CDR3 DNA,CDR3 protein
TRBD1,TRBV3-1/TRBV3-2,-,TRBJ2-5,TGTGCCAGCAGCCAAGATTCAAGTGTAGGGACAGGGGGCTACGAGACCCAGTACTTC,CASSQDSSVGTGGYETQYF
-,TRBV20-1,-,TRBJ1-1,TGCAGTGCTAGTGCCCCCGATTCTGAAGCTTTCTTT,CSASAPDSEAFF
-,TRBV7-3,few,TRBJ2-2,TGTGCCAGCAGCCCGAGTCGGGTCGGGGAGCTGTTTTTT,CASSPSRVGELFF
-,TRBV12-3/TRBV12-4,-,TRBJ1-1,TGTGCCAGCAGAAGGACACAAAAAGCTTTCTTT,CASRRTQKAFF
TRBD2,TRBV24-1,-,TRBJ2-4,TGTGCCACCAGTGACGGCGGGGGTGGAAACATTCAGTACTTC,CATSDGGGGNIQYF
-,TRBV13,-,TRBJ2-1,TGTGCCAGCAGCATGATAGCCGGGACCGTTTACAATGAGCAGTTCTTC,CASSMIAGTVYNEQFF
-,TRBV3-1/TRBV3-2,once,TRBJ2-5,TGTGCCTCATCTAGCTTTCTGGAGACCCAGTACTTC,CASSSFLETQYF
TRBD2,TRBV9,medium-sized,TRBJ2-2,TGTGCCAGCAGCGTAGTTTCGCGGGGGGGCCAGGCCGGGGAGCTGTTTTTT,CASSVVSRGGQAGELFF
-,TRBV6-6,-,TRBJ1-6,TGTGCCAGCAGTTTCGACAGAGGCAAAAATTCACCCCTCCACTTT,CASSFDRGKNSPLHF
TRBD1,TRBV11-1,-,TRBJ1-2,TGTGCCAGCAGCTCCCGGGACAGGATAAGTGGCTACACCTTC,CASSSRDRISGYTF
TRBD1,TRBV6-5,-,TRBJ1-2,TGTGCCAGCAGAGATCAGGGGGCACTTTATGGCTACACCTTC,CASRDQGALYGYTF
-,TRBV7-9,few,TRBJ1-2,TGTGCCAGCAGCTTAGAGGCAGGGGACTATGGCTACACCTTC,CASSLEAGDYGYTF
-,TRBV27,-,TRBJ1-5,TGTGCCAGCAGTCCGCAGGGCGCTCAGCCCCAGCATTTT,CASSPQGAQPQHF
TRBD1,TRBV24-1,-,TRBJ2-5,TGTGCCACCAGTGATTTGCAGACAGGGCAAGAGACCCAGTACTTC,CATSDLQTGQETQYF
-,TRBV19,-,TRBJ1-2,TGTGCCAGTAAAATCGGGACAAACGAACACTATGGCTACACCTTC,CASKIGTNEHYGYTF
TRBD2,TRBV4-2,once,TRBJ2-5,TGTGCCAGCAGCCAACGGGGGGGCAGAGAGACCCAGTACTTC,CASSQRGGRETQYF
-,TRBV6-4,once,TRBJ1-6,TGTGCCAGCAGTGCCGGGTCTAATTCACCCCTCCACTTT,CASSAGSNSPLHF
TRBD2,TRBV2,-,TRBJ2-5,TGTGCCAGCAGGGTAGCGGGTACGGGGGAGACCCAGTACTTC,CASRVAGTGETQYF
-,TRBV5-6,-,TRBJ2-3,TGTGCCAGCAGCGCTCAAACCAGAACAGATACGCAGTATTTT,CASSAQTRTDTQYF
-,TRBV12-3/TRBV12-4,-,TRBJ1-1,TGTGCCAGCAGTTTAGGGGGCAGGGCTGAAGCTTTCTTT,CASSLGGRAEAFF
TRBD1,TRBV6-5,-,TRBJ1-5,TGTGCCAGCAGGCCGAACAGGGGATGGGGGCAGCCCCAGCATTTT,CASRPNRGWGQPQHF
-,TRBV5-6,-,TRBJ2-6,TGTGCCAGCAGCTACAGACAATCTGGGGCCAACGTCCTGACTTTC,CASSYRQSGANVLTF
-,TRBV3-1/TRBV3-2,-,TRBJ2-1,TGTGCCAGCAGCCAAAAACTACTTTCGGAAAATGAGCAGTTCTTC,CASSQKLLSENEQFF
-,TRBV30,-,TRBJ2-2,TGTGCCTGGAGGGGGGGGCTTAATACCGGGGAGCTGTTTTTT,CAWRGGLNTGELFF
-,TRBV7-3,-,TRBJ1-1,TGTGCCAGCAGCCGGGACAAATTCACTGAAGCTTTCTTT,CASSRDKFTEAFF
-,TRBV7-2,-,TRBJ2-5,TGTGCCAGCAGCCCCTCTTGGGGGCAAGAGACCCAGTACTTC,CASSPSWGQETQYF
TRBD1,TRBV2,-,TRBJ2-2,TGTGCCAGCAGTGCCCAGGGGGTCCTGAACACCGGGGAGCTGTTTTTT,CASSAQGVLNTGELFF
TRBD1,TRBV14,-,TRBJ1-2,TGTGCCAGCAGTCGGACGGGGACAGGCTTCTATGGCTACACCTTC,CASSRTGTGFYGYTF
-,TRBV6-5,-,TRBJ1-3,TGTGCCAGCAGTCGGGGAGGGACTGGAAACACCATATATTTT,CASSRGGTGNTIYF
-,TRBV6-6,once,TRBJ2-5,TGTGCCAGCAGAGACCGACCTGAGGAGACCCAGTACTTC,CASRDRPEETQYF
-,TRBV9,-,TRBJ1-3,TGTGCCAGCAGCGGGAACTCTGGAAACACCATATATTTT,CASSGNSGNTIYF
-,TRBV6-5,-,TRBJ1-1,TGTGCCAGCAGTACGGTGGCAGCGAACACTGAAGCTTTCTTT,CASSTVAANTEAFF
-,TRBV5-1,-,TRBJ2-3,TGCGCCAGCAGCTTCGGTGGGTCCGCAGATACGCAGTATTTT,CASSFGGSADTQYF
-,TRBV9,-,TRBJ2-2,TGTGCCAGCAGCGTAGGACACCCCACCGGGGAGCTGTTTTTT,CASSVGHPTGELFF
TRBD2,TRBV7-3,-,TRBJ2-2,TGTGCCAGCAGCCCCTTGGGACTAGCGGCGAACACCGGGGAGCTGTTTTTT,CASSPLGLAANTGELFF
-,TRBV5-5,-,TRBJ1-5,TGTGCCAGCAGCTTGTTCACTACCCTACAGGGAGGAGAGCAGCCCCAGCATTTT,CASSLFTTLQGGEQPQHF
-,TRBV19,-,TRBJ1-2,TGTGCCAGTAGTCGGGACAAAACTAACTATGGCTACACCTTC,CASSRDKTNYGYTF
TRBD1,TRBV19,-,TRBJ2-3,TGTGCCAGTAGACAGCCGGGACAGGGGAGGGATACGCAGTATTTT,CASRQPGQGRDTQYF
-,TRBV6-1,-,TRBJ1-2,TGTGCCAGCAGTGAATTGAATGGCTACACCTTC,CASSELNGYTF
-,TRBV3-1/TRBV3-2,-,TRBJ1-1,TGTGCCAGCAGCCCCACACAGGGAACTGAAGCTTTCTTT,CASSPTQGTEAFF
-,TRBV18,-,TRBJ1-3,TGTGCCAGCTCACCAATTTCTGGAAACACCATATATTTT,CASSPISGNTIYF
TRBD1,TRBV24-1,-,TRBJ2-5,TGTGCCACCAGTGATTTTAAAAGAGGGGGCGGGGAGACCCAGTACTTC,CATSDFKRGGGETQYF
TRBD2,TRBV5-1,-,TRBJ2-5,TGCGCCAGCAGCACCCTAGCGGGGGGTCAAGAGACCCAGTACTTC,CASSTLAGGQETQYF
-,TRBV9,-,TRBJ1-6,TGTGCCAGCAGCGTAGCCAGTGTGGATTCACCCCTCCACTTT,CASSVASVDSPLHF
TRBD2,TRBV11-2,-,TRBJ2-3,TGTGCCAGCAGCCGAAGAGTTACTAGCGGGGGCACAGATACGCAGTATTTT,CASSRRVTSGGTDTQYF
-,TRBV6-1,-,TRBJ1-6,TGTGCCAGCAGTGAAGTCGCGGATTCACCCCTCCACTTT,CASSEVADSPLHF
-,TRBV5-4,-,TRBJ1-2,TGTGCCAGCAGCGGGCGGGGGGCCGATGGCTACACCTTC,CASSGRGADGYTF
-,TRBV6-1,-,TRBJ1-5,TGTGCCAGCAGTGAAGAGGGCGGACAGCCCCAGCATTTT,CASSEEGGQPQHF